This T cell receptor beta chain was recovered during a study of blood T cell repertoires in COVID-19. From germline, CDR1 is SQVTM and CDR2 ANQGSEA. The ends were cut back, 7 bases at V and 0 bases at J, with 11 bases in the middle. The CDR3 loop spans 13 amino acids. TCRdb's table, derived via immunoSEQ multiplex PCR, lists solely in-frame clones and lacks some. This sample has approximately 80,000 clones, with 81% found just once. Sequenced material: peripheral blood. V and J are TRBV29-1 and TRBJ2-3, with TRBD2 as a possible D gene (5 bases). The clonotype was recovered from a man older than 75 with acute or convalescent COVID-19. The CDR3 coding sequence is TGCAGCGGTAGACCGGGGAGCACAGATACGCAGTATTTT. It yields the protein CSGRPGSTDTQYF.